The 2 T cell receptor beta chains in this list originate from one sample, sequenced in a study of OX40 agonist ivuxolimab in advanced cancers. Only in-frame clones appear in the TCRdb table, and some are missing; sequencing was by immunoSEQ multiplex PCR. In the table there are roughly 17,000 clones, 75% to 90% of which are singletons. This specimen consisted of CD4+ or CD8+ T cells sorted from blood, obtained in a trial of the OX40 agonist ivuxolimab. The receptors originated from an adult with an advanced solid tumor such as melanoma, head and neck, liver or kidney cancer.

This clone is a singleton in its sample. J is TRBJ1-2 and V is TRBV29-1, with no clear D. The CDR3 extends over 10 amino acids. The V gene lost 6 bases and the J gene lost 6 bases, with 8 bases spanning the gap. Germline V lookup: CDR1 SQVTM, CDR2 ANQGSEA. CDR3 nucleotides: TGCAGCGTCGGCCCCGATGGCTACACCTTC. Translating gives CSVGPDGYTF.

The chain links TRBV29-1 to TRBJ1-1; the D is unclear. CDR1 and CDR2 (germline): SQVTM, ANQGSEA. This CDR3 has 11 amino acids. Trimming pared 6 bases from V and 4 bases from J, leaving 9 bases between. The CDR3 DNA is TGCAGCGTCCCTGGGAGCACTGAAGCTTTCTTT. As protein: CSVPGSTEAFF.